These 32 T cell receptor beta chains share one sample of origin, sequenced in a study of cytomegalovirus exposure and HLA in healthy donors. The PCR used 60 Vbeta and 13 Jbeta primers. The assay was immunoSEQ multiplex PCR, and TCRdb's table has in-frame clones only and misses some. The sample yields around 80,000 clones, of which the top ten take up about 4.9%. Sequenced: PBMCs. The receptors shown here come from a man aged 35 to 55 in good health and CMV-seronegative.

This chain joins TRBV18 and TRBJ2-1; 9 nucleotides agree with TRBD2. This CDR3 contains 14 residues. In germline, CDR1 is KGHSH, CDR2 LQKENI. Trimming at V came to 2 bases and at J to 9 bases, leaving 5 bases not matched to a gene. CDR3 DNA: TGTGCCAGCTCACCATGGGCGGGGGGGCGTGAGCAGTTCTTC. Encoded protein: CASSPWAGGREQFF.

This chain uses TRBV7-2 with TRBJ2-5; 14 positions agree with TRBD2. The CDR3 sequence is 16 residues long. The germline CDR1 and CDR2 sequences are SGHTA and FQGNSA. Trimming at V came to 3 bases and at J to 7 bases, leaving 7 bases not matched to a gene. CDR3 amino acids: CASSLTSGRGLGTQYF. The CDR3 coding sequence is TGTGCCAGCAGCTTGACTAGCGGGAGGGGTTTGGGGACCCAGTACTTC.

The chain carries TRBV29-1 and TRBJ2-1; TRBD1 agrees at 9 bases. Germline CDR1 and CDR2: SQVTM and ANQGSEA. J was trimmed by 8 bases and V by 2 bases; bases with no gene match: 4. This CDR3 comprises 13 residues. The CDR3 DNA reads TGCAGCGTTGAACGGGACAGGGTGGATGAGCAGTTCTTC. Its protein product is CSVERDRVDEQFF.

The chain carries TRBV18 and TRBJ2-2; tentatively, D is TRBD1 (6 bases). Germline V gene sequence: CDR1 KGHSH, CDR2 LQKENI. V shed 6 bases and J shed 0 bases, with 11 bases lying between them. This CDR3 is 15 amino acids long. CDR3 coding DNA: TGTGCCAGCTCCTACGGGACAACGAACACCGGGGAGCTGTTTTTT. Translated, it gives CASSYGTTNTGELFF.

The genes are TRBV6-6 and TRBJ1-5, with 7 bases aligning to TRBD1. Germline V gives CDR1 MNHNY, CDR2 SVGAGI (reference sequence). The CDR3 totals 16 residues. The V gene end was trimmed by 0 bases and the J gene end by 5 bases; junction bases not matched to a gene: 7. Here the CDR3 DNA reads TGTGCCAGCAGTTACTCGAAAACAGGGGCGGATCAGCCCCAGCATTTT. Translating gives CASSYSKTGADQPQHF.

This chain uses TRBV21-1 with TRBJ1-4; the table's D gene call, TRBD1, was not cross checked with the DNA. TRBV21-1 constitutes a pseudogene. CDR3 size: 18 residues. The CDR3 here is CASNPRGCEAATNEKLFF. CDR3 coding DNA: TGTGCCAGCAATCCCAGGGGATGTGAAGCTGCAACTAATGAAAAACTGTTTTTT.

V is TRBV10-1 and J is TRBJ1-1; TRBD1 agrees at 7 bases. From germline, CDR1 is WNHNN and CDR2 SYGVQD (reference sequence). There are 13 residues in the CDR3. Trimming at V came to 6 bases and at J to 0 bases, leaving 1 base not matched to a gene. The CDR3 spells CASRDRLNTEAFF. CDR3 nucleotides: TGCGCCAGCAGGGACAGGCTGAACACTGAAGCTTTCTTT.

The chain recombines TRBV18 with TRBJ1-3; no firm D call. Germline CDR1 and CDR2: KGHSH and LQKENI. The V gene lost 3 bases and the J gene lost 2 bases, with 17 bases spanning the gap. The CDR3 has 17 amino acids. This chain's CDR3 is CASSPSMSGVTGNTIYF. CDR3 in DNA: TGTGCCAGCTCACCCAGCATGAGCGGGGTAACTGGAAACACCATATATTTT.

The V and J genes are TRBV30 and TRBJ2-7; TRBD1 aligns across 7 bases. From germline, CDR1 is GTSNPN and CDR2 SVGIG (reference sequence). With V trimmed by 5 bases and J by 9 bases, 10 bases remained unmatched. The CDR3 runs to 12 residues. The CDR3 DNA reads as TGTGCCTGGGGACAGGAGGTTCGGGGGCAGTACTTC. Encoded protein: CAWGQEVRGQYF.

CDR3 loop: CASRQGNTEAFF. The CDR3 DNA is TGTGCCAGCAGGCAGGGGAACACTGAAGCTTTCTTT. The chain employs TRBV28 and TRBJ1-1; D possibly corresponds to TRBD1 (5 bases). Trimming shortened V by 6 bases and J by 1 base, and 6 bases separated the two germline ends. The germline V gene encodes CDR1 MDHEN and CDR2 SYDVKM. This CDR3 is built from 12 residues. The full variable domain, in which reference TRBV28 and TRBJ1-1 provide the parts outside the CDR3, is DVKVTQSSRYLVKRTGEKVFLECVQDMDHENMFWYRQDPGLGLRLIYFSYDVKMKEKGDIPEGYSVSREKKERFSLILESASTNQTSMYLCASRQGNTEAFFGQGTRLTVV.

The chain links TRBV5-1 to TRBJ1-2; weak D call: TRBD1 (5 bases). The germline V and J ends were trimmed by 0 bases and 8 bases, with 17 bases remaining between them. The CDR3 contains 15 residues. Germline lookup yields CDR1 SGHRS and CDR2 YFSETQ. The CDR3 is CASSLDRGTLRGYTF. CDR3 coding DNA: TGCGCCAGCAGCTTGGATAGGGGCACATTGAGGGGCTACACCTTC.

The J gene is TRBJ1-1, the V gene TRBV4-3; 10 nucleotides align to TRBD1. In germline, CDR1 is LGHNA, CDR2 YSLEER. V shed 4 bases and J 6 bases; nucleotides not matched to a gene: 2. CDR3 length: 13 amino acids. The CDR3 DNA follows: TGCGCCAGCAGCCCGGACAGGGGGTCTGAAGCTTTCTTT. Its translation: CASSPDRGSEAFF.

The chain has TRBV30 and TRBJ1-2, with D maybe TRBD1 (5 bases). V lost 3 bases, J lost 12 bases, and 17 bases lay in between. Germline-derived CDR1 and CDR2 are GTSNPN and SVGIG (reference sequence). This CDR3 is built from 12 residues. CDR3 loop: CAWRLPSGNHTF. CDR3 coding DNA: TGTGCCTGGAGATTGCCCTCAGGGAATCACACCTTC.

The V gene is TRBV27, the J gene TRBJ1-2; tentative D call: TRBD1 (5 bases). Germline assignment: CDR1 MNHEY and CDR2 SMNVEV (reference sequence). The CDR3 is 15 residues long. The ends were cut back, 8 bases at V and 1 base at J, with 17 bases in the middle. The CDR3 loop reads CASAMGGGLNYGYTF. CDR3 bases: TGTGCCAGCGCCATGGGGGGGGGTCTTAACTATGGCTACACCTTC.

The chain employs TRBV5-5 and TRBJ1-5; tentatively, D is TRBD1 (5 bases). Germline V gene lookup returns CDR1 SGHKS and CDR2 YYEKEE (reference sequence). The CDR3 spans 16 residues. V gave up 2 bases and J gave up 4 bases, with 16 bases separating them. The CDR3 loop reads CASSLGRDTPNQPQHF. CDR3 DNA sequence: TGTGCCAGCAGCTTAGGCAGGGATACCCCTAATCAGCCCCAGCATTTT. Drawing the rest from reference TRBV5-5 and TRBJ1-5, the complete variable domain is DAGVTQSPTHLIKTRGQQVTLRCSPISGHKSVSWYQQVLGQGPQFIFQYYEKEERGRGNFPDRFSARQFPNYSSELNVNALLLGDSALYLCASSLGRDTPNQPQHFGDGTRLSIL.

The chain recombines TRBV7-8 with TRBJ1-2, with D tentatively TRBD1 (5 bases). The CDR3 runs to 16 residues. The V gene's germline CDR1 is SGHVS and CDR2 FQNEAQ. V lost 4 bases, J lost 0 bases, and 15 bases lay in between. The CDR3 region is CASSSVSGGANYGYTF. The CDR3 bases are TGTGCCAGCAGCTCAGTCTCGGGGGGGGCTAACTATGGCTACACCTTC.

The chain employs TRBV6-1 and TRBJ1-1; D not resolved. The ends were cut back, 8 bases at V and 0 bases at J, with 16 bases in the middle. The CDR3 is 15 amino acids. In germline, CDR1 is MNHNS, CDR2 SASEGT. In nucleotides, the CDR3 is TGTGCCAGCTATCCCGGGATTTTTATGAACACTGAAGCTTTCTTT. It encodes CASYPGIFMNTEAFF.

The rearrangement uses TRBV11-3 and TRBJ2-7; 8 bases are shared with TRBD2. Germline CDR1 and CDR2: SGHNT and YENEEA. With V trimmed by 0 bases and J by 5 bases, 9 bases remained unmatched. There are 16 residues in the CDR3. The CDR3: CASSLEGGSGNHEQYF. In nucleotides, the CDR3 is TGTGCCAGCAGCTTAGAAGGCGGTAGCGGGAACCACGAGCAGTACTTC. Looking up the rest from reference TRBV11-3 and TRBJ2-7 gives the full variable domain: EAGVVQSPRYKIIEKKQPVAFWCNPISGHNTLYWYLQNLGQGPELLIRYENEEAVDDSQLPKDRFSAERLKGVDSTLKIQPAELGDSAVYLCASSLEGGSGNHEQYFGPGTRLTVT.

CDR3: CASSLETGSANVLTF. The DNA of the CDR3 is TGCGCCAGCAGCCTTGAGACAGGGTCCGCCAACGTCCTGACTTTC. V is TRBV4-3 and J is TRBJ2-6, with 7 bases matching TRBD1. The V and J ends lost 4 bases and 7 bases, in that order; junction bases with no gene match: 7. Germline assignment: CDR1 LGHNA and CDR2 YSLEER. The CDR3 sequence is 15 residues long.

The V gene is TRBV5-5, the J gene TRBJ1-1; D is uncertain. Trimming removed 3 bases at V and 7 bases at J, with 16 bases between. The germline V gene has CDR1 SGHKS and CDR2 YYEKEE (reference sequence). The CDR3 has 14 amino acids. This chain's CDR3 is CASSSNVVLSEAFF. CDR3 nucleotides: TGTGCCAGCAGCTCCAACGTGGTATTGAGTGAAGCTTTCTTT.

The chain employs TRBV4-1 and TRBJ2-3, with 9 bases lining up with TRBD2. The CDR3 spans 16 residues. The germline CDR1 and CDR2 sequences are MGHRA and YSYEKL. V lost 7 bases and J lost 4; bases outside the gene matches: 12. The CDR3 sequence: CASMSLGGGAPDTQYF. CDR3 coding DNA: TGCGCCAGCATGAGCTTAGGCGGGGGGGCCCCAGATACGCAGTATTTT.

The chain employs TRBV6-5 and TRBJ2-5; D is uncertain. Germline CDR1 MNHEY, CDR2 SVGAGI. Trimming pared 0 bases from V and 5 bases from J, leaving 4 bases between. This CDR3 spans 12 amino acids. Written as DNA, the CDR3 is TGTGCCAGCAGTTACTCCGGGGAGACCCAGTACTTC. Its protein product is CASSYSGETQYF.

The V gene is TRBV10-3, the J gene TRBJ2-7; 13 bases are shared with TRBD2. The CDR3 runs 16 residues. In germline, CDR1 is ENHRY, CDR2 SYGVKD. Trimming removed 3 bases from V and 2 bases from J; junction bases left unmatched: 4. In DNA, the CDR3 is TGTGCCATCAGTGAACGACTAGCGGGGGGCACCTACGAGCAGTACTTC. The encoded protein is CAISERLAGGTYEQYF.

This chain joins TRBV4-3 and TRBJ2-2; TRBD2 matches 9 bases. With 0 bases clipped from V and 1 base from J, the junction kept 3 bases outside the gene matches. The germline CDR1 and CDR2 sequences are LGHNA and YSLEER. CDR3 length: 17 residues. CDR3 nucleotide sequence: TGCGCCAGCAGCCAAGATGGTAGCGGGAGGAACACCGGGGAGCTGTTTTTT. Translating it yields CASSQDGSGRNTGELFF.

The rearrangement links TRBV7-2 to TRBJ2-7, with TRBD2 matching 10 bases. J was trimmed by 2 bases and V by 2 bases; bases with no gene match: 9. Per the germline V gene, CDR1 is SGHTA and CDR2 is FQGNSA. This CDR3 has 17 amino acids. The CDR3 reads CASSLKAASGGPYEQYF. In DNA, the CDR3 is TGTGCCAGCAGCTTAAAGGCGGCTAGCGGGGGCCCCTACGAGCAGTACTTC.

V usage is TRBV4-3 and J usage is TRBJ2-5; D possibly corresponds to TRBD2 (6 bases). The V end lost 2 bases, the J end lost 3 bases, and 10 bases lay between the germline ends. The CDR3 spans 14 residues. Germline CDR1 is LGHNA and CDR2 is YSLEER. CDR3 coding DNA: TGCGCCAGCAGCCAATCGGTAGCGGAAGAGACCCAGTACTTC. Its protein is CASSQSVAEETQYF.

The rearrangement joins TRBV12-5 to TRBJ2-1; 9 positions match TRBD1. This CDR3 is 14 amino acids long. The V gene end was trimmed by 1 base and the J gene end by 10 bases; junction bases not matched to a gene: 5. The germline CDR1 and CDR2 sequences are LGHNT and FRNRAP. CDR3 in amino acids: CASGLGTGENEQFF. The CDR3 DNA reads as TGTGCTAGTGGTTTGGGGACAGGGGAAAACGAGCAGTTCTTC.

This chain joins TRBV25-1 and TRBJ2-6; D is perhaps TRBD1 (6 bases). The V end lost 3 bases, the J end lost 4 bases, and 10 bases lay between the germline ends. Germline-derived CDR1 and CDR2 are MGHDK and SYGVNS. The CDR3 has 15 amino acids. CDR3 sequence: CASSEHRAGANVLTF. CDR3 coding DNA: TGTGCCAGCAGTGAGCACAGGGCCGGGGCCAACGTCCTGACTTTC.

This rearrangement joins TRBV5-1 to TRBJ2-1, with D tentatively TRBD1 (6 bases). There are 15 residues in the CDR3. CDR1 is SGHRS and CDR2 is YFSETQ in the germline V gene. V shed 4 bases and J shed 9 bases, with 20 bases lying between them. This CDR3 is CASSLTITGIREQFF. The CDR3 bases are TGCGCCAGCAGCCTAACAATAACAGGGATACGTGAGCAGTTCTTC.

The chain employs TRBV7-8 and TRBJ2-5; tentative D call: TRBD2 (6 bases). The CDR3 is made up of 16 amino acids. Germline loops: CDR1 SGHVS, CDR2 FQNEAQ. V was cut by 5 bases and J by 2 bases, with 18 bases left in between. The CDR3 region has the DNA TGTGCCAGCAGCGACGTGGGGCGGGGCGGGCAAGAGACCCAGTACTTC. It is translated as CASSDVGRGGQETQYF.

In DNA, the CDR3 is TGTGCCAGCTCCCGGTTAGCGGGGAGCACAGATACGCAGTATTTT. As protein: CASSRLAGSTDTQYF. The V gene is TRBV6-5, the J gene TRBJ2-3; 8 bases fit TRBD2. V gave up 8 bases and J gave up 0 bases; unmatched junction bases: 7. The germline V gene has CDR1 MNHEY and CDR2 SVGAGI. This CDR3 region has 15 residues.

This chain connects TRBV5-6 to TRBJ1-1; weak D call: TRBD1 (5 bases). CDR3 size: 15 residues. The germline CDR1 and CDR2 sequences are SGHDT and YYEEEE. Trimming left V 0 bases short and J 1 base short, with 10 bases between. CDR3 sequence reads: CASSLDYRRNTEAFF. CDR3 nucleotides: TGTGCCAGCAGCTTGGACTACAGGCGGAACACTGAAGCTTTCTTT.